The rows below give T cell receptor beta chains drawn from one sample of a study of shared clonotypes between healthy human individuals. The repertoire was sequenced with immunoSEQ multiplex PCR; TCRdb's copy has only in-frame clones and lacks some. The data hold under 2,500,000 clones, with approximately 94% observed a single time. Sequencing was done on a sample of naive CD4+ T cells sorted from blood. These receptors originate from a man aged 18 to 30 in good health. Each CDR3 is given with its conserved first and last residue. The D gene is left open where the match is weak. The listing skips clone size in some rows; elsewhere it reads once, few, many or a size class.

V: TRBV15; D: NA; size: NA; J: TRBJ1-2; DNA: TGTGCCACCAGCAGAGGCGAGAACTATGGCTACACCTTC; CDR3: CATSRGENYGYTF
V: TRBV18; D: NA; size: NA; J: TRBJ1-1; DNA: TGTGCCAGCTCACAGGGGGTCAACACTGAAGCTTTCTTT; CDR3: CASSQGVNTEAFF
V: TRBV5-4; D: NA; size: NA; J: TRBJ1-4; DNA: TGTGCCAGCAGGACGGGAACTAATGAAAAACTGTTTTTT; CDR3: CASRTGTNEKLFF
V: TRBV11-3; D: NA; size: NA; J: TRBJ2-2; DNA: TGTGCCAGCAGCTTAGATGGATCATCACACGGGAACACCGGGGAGCTGTTTTTT; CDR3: CASSLDGSSHGNTGELFF
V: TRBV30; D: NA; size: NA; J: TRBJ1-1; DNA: TGTGCCTGGTTCCCTCAGGGACGGACTGAAGCTTTCTTT; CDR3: CAWFPQGRTEAFF
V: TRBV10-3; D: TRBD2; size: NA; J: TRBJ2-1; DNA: TGTGCCATCAGTGAGGGGACTAGCGGGTACAATGAGCAGTTCTTC; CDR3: CAISEGTSGYNEQFF
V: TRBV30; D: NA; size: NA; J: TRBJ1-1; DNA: TGTGCCTGGAAAAAATCTATTGGACGACGGGCTTTCTTT; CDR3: CAWKKSIGRRAFF
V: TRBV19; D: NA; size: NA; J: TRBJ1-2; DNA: TGTGCCAGTAGTCCCCCGGAGCGGGGAGGCTACACCTTC; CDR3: CASSPPERGGYTF
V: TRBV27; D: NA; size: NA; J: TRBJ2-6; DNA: TGTGCCAGCGGGGGGAGCGCCTCTGGGGCCAACGTCCTGACTTTC; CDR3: CASGGSASGANVLTF
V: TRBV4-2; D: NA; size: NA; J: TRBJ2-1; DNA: TGTGCCAGCAGCCAAGACGGGAGTTATAAGTTGCCGTTCTTC; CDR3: CASSQDGSYKLPFF
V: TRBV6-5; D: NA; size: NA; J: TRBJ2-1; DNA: TGTGCCAGCAGTTACCCGGGGGGCCAGGGGCAGTTCTTC; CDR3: CASSYPGGQGQFF
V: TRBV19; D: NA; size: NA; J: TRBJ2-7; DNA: TGTGCCAGTAGATCAGGGCATCGACCCTACGAGCAGTACTTC; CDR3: CASRSGHRPYEQYF
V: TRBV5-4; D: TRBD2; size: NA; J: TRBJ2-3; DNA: TGTGCCAGCAACAATGGGGGTAGCGGGATCCGCACAGATACGCAGTATTTT; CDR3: CASNNGGSGIRTDTQYF
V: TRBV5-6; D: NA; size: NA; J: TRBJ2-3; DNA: TGTGCCAGCAGCAGGTTGGGCACAGATACGCAGTATTTT; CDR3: CASSRLGTDTQYF
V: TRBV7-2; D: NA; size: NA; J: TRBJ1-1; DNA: TGTGCCAGCAGCTTAGTAGGTAGCACGAACACTGAAGCTTTCTTT; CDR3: CASSLVGSTNTEAFF
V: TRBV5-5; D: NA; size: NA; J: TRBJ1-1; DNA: TGTGCCAGCAGCTTGGCCCATCCCCAGGAACTCACTGAAGCTTTCTTT; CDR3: CASSLAHPQELTEAFF
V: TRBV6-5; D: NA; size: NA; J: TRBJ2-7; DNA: TGTGCCAGCACCACCGGGCAGGGGGGCTACGAGCAGTACTTC; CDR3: CASTTGQGGYEQYF
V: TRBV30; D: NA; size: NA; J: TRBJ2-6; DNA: TGTGCCTGGAGTGTACCGGTGGGGAGTGGGCGCTCTGGGGCCAACGTCCTGACTTTC; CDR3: CAWSVPVGSGRSGANVLTF
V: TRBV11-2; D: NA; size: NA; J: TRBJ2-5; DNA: TGTGCCAGCAGCTTAGATCAAAAGGGGCAAGAGACCCAGTACTTC; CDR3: CASSLDQKGQETQYF
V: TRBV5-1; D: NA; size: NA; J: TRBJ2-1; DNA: TGCGCCAGCAGCCTGGACTGGAGCTCCTACAATGAGCAGTTCTTC; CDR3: CASSLDWSSYNEQFF
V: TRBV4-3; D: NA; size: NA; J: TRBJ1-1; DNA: TGCGCCAGCAGCCAAGCGGCCGGGGGTACTGAAGCTTTCTTT; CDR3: CASSQAAGGTEAFF
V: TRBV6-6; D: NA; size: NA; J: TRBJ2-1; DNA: TGTGCCAGCAGTTACCCGCCCGGGACTCCATTAGGGGAGCAGTTCTTC; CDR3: CASSYPPGTPLGEQFF
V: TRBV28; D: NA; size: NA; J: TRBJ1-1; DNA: TGTGCCAGCAGTTTACAAATATCTTGGACTGAAGCTTTCTTT; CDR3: CASSLQISWTEAFF
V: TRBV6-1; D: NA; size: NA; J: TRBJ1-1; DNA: TGTGCCAGCAGGGCGGGGAACACTGAAGCTTTCTTT; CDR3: CASRAGNTEAFF
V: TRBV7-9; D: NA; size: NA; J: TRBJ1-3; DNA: TGTGCCAGCAGCCAATCCCCAGGAGACACCATATATTTT; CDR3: CASSQSPGDTIYF
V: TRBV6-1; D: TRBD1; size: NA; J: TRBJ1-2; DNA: TGTGCCGGACAGGGGATGGCCTATGGCTACACCTTC; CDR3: CAGQGMAYGYTF
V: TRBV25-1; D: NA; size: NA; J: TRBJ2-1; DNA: TGTGCCAGCAGTGAATGGAGCGCAGGGCAGTTCTTC; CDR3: CASSEWSAGQFF
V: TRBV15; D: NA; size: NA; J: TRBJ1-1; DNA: TGTGCCACCAGCAGAGTCGGGACTATCGCTTTCTTT; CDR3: CATSRVGTIAFF
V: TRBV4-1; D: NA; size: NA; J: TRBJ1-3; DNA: TGCGCCAGCAGCTCGGTTTTGGGGCTCTCTGGAAACACCATATATTTT; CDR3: CASSSVLGLSGNTIYF
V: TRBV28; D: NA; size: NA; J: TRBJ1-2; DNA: TGTGCCAGCAGTTTTGGCAGGGCTGGGCTTGGCTACACCTTC; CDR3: CASSFGRAGLGYTF
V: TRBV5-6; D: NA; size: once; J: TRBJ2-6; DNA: TGTGCCAGCAGCTTGATCGGGAGCTCTGGGGCCAACGTCCTGACTTTC; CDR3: CASSLIGSSGANVLTF
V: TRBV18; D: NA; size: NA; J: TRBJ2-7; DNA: TGTGCCAGCTCTCCTGGGGGAAACTACGAGCAGTACTTC; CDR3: CASSPGGNYEQYF
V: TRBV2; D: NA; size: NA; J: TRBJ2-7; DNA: TGTGCCAGCAGCGAGACTGGGGGTGGGCAGTACTTC; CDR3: CASSETGGGQYF
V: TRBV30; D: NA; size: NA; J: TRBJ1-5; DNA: TGTGCCTGGAGTGTAGCCGGGCTAGGTAATCAGCCCCAGCATTTT; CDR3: CAWSVAGLGNQPQHF
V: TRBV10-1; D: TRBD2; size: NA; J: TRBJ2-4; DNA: TGCGCCAGCAGTCCCAGCGGGGTAGCCAAAAACATTCAGTACTTC; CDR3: CASSPSGVAKNIQYF
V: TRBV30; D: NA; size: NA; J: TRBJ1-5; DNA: TGTGCCTGGAGTGTAAAAGGCCAGGGTAATCAGCCCCAGCATTTT; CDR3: CAWSVKGQGNQPQHF
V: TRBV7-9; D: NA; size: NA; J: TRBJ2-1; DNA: TGTGCCACCCCTGTTCGTCAGGACTGGAATGAGCAGTTCTTC; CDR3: CATPVRQDWNEQFF